These 28 T cell receptor beta chains originate from one sample sequenced in a study of vaccination and CD4 T cells after COVID-19. Antigens of these TCRs are unknown. Oncomine TCR Beta short-read sequencing was applied to DNA from cultured CD4+ T cells. TCRdb processed the PCR reads anew with MiXCR; each CDR3 protein has one entry. Seen here are 8,500 to 10,000 distinct CDR3 sequences, nearly 50% observed once, and the top ten hold roughly 8.1%. Treatment reported: approximately 9-day PBMC culture with coronavirus spike peptide pools or control peptides (ViraFEST assay). Input material: CD4+ T cells from blood, cultured in vitro. These receptors originate from a human donor who had recovered from COVID-19.

V and J are TRBV19 and TRBJ1-1; D remains unclear. The CDR3 loop spans 15 amino acids. The V gene lost 8 bases and the J gene lost 1 base, with 17 bases spanning the gap. The germline V gene encodes CDR1 LNHDA and CDR2 SQIVND (reference sequence). This CDR3 reads CASPNLVPPNTEAFF. CDR3 nucleotide sequence: TGTGCCAGTCCCAATCTCGTCCCACCGAACACTGAAGCTTTCTTT. The full variable domain, its missing parts supplied by reference TRBV19 and TRBJ1-1, is DGGITQSPKYLFRKEGQNVTLSCEQNLNHDAMYWYRQDPGQGLRLIYYSQIVNDFQKGDIAEGYSVSREKKESFPLTVTSAQKNPTAFYLCASPNLVPPNTEAFFGQGTRLTVV.

The CDR3, as DNA: TGTGCCACCAGCAGAGATGCGGGAGGGCAGTTTGGTGAGCAGTTCTTC. This translates into CATSRDAGGQFGEQFF. J is TRBJ2-1 and V is TRBV15; TRBD2 matches 9 bases. Germline CDR1 reads LNHNV; CDR2 reads YYDKDF (reference sequence). CDR3 size: 16 residues. V trimming: 0 bases; J trimming: 9 bases; junction bases outside the gene matches: 9.

In its sample, this clonotype was seen a few times. The chain uses TRBV24-1 and TRBJ2-7; tentatively, D is TRBD1 or TRBD2 (5 bases each). The CDR3 contains 14 residues. Trimming took off 9 bases at V and 0 bases at J, with 14 bases between the two ends. Germline lookup yields CDR1 KGHDR and CDR2 SFDVKD. CDR3 bases: TGTGCCACCTCCGGTGGGGGAGACTCCTACGAGCAGTACTTC. It is translated as CATSGGGDSYEQYF.

V usage is TRBV24-1 and J usage is TRBJ2-7, with D perhaps matching TRBD1 (5 bases). The V gene's germline CDR1 is KGHDR and CDR2 SFDVKD. V lost 4 bases and J 5 bases, leaving 11 bases between the germline ends. The CDR3 consists of 13 residues. CDR3 DNA sequence: TGTGCCACCAGTGAACCAGGGTTCCACGAGCAGTACTTC. It translates to CATSEPGFHEQYF.

The chain links TRBV24-1 to TRBJ1-1, with D unresolved. The CDR3 spans 13 residues. The V end was cut by 11 bases, the J end by 2 bases, with 14 bases between. Per the germline V gene, CDR1 is KGHDR and CDR2 is SFDVKD. CDR3 residues: CAIRNRGNTEAFF. CDR3 in DNA: TGTGCCATCCGGAACCGAGGCAACACTGAAGCTTTCTTT.

The chain joins TRBV6-5 to TRBJ1-5; 8 bases align to TRBD1. This CDR3 has 21 amino acids. Per the germline V gene, CDR1 is MNHEY and CDR2 is SVGAGI. Trimming removed 0 bases from V and 0 bases from J; junction bases left unmatched: 16. CDR3 loop: CASSYSGTVRDRTYSNQPQHF. CDR3 DNA sequence: TGTGCCAGCAGTTACTCCGGGACCGTCCGGGACAGGACTTATAGCAATCAGCCCCAGCATTTT.

In this sample, this clonotype turned up a few times. The chain uses TRBV19 and TRBJ1-5; TRBD1 agrees at 8 bases. Germline CDR1 LNHDA, CDR2 SQIVND (reference sequence). The CDR3 sequence is 15 residues long. V shed 3 bases, J shed 6 bases, and the junction held 7 bases outside the gene matches. The CDR3 bases are TGTGCCAGTAGTATTTCAGGGGGCGGGGGTCAGCCCCAGCATTTT. Encoded protein: CASSISGGGGQPQHF. Supplemented by reference TRBV19 and TRBJ1-5, the full variable domain reads DGGITQSPKYLFRKEGQNVTLSCEQNLNHDAMYWYRQDPGQGLRLIYYSQIVNDFQKGDIAEGYSVSREKKESFPLTVTSAQKNPTAFYLCASSISGGGGQPQHFGDGTRLSIL.

The rearrangement links TRBV15 to TRBJ2-2; 9 positions match TRBD1. The CDR3 extends over 18 amino acids. CDR1 is LNHNV, CDR2 YYDKDF, per germline (reference sequence). V was pared by 4 bases and J by 6 bases, with 15 bases of the junction left unmatched. Here the CDR3 DNA reads TGTGCCACCAGCATCGGTTTTAGTGGGACAGGGCACGCCGGGGAGCTGTTTTTT. This encodes CATSIGFSGTGHAGELFF.

This clonotype was seen a handful of times. CDR3 DNA: TGTGCCAGCAGTGAACCCGCCACGGGACCCATCTACAATGAGCAGTTCTTC. Translating gives CASSEPATGPIYNEQFF. The chain carries TRBV6-1 and TRBJ2-1; possibly TRBD1 or TRBD2 for D (5 bases each). The V gene's germline CDR1 is MNHNS and CDR2 SASEGT. Trimming took 2 bases from V and 3 from J, leaving 17 bases between them. This CDR3 is built from 17 residues.

V gene TRBV20-1 combines with J gene TRBJ1-6, with D unclear. The germline CDR1 and CDR2 sequences are DFQATT and SNEGSKA (reference sequence). Trimming cost V 2 bases and J 2 bases, with 10 bases left between them. This CDR3 has 15 residues. The DNA of the CDR3 is TGCAGTGCTAGAAAGGACGGAACCTATAATTCACCCCTCCACTTT. Translation gives CSARKDGTYNSPLHF.

This chain joins TRBV19 and TRBJ2-5, with D possibly being TRBD2 (6 bases). The germline CDR1 and CDR2 sequences are LNHDA and SQIVND (reference sequence). The V gene lost 6 bases and the J gene lost 0 bases, with 8 bases spanning the gap. The CDR3 runs 13 residues. The DNA of the CDR3 is TGTGCCAGTAGGGGCGGGAACCAAGAGACCCAGTACTTC. The encoded protein is CASRGGNQETQYF.

The sample holds one count of this clonotype. The rearrangement links TRBV7-2 to TRBJ2-3, with 8 bases lining up with TRBD2. Per germline, CDR1 SGHTA and CDR2 FQGNSA. V gave up 3 bases and J gave up 1 base; unmatched junction bases: 18. There are 20 residues in the CDR3. The CDR3 is CASSLISPSFGGGRTDTQYF. The CDR3 bases are TGTGCCAGCAGCTTGATTTCGCCCTCGTTTGGCGGGGGGCGCACAGATACGCAGTATTTT.

The chain carries TRBV12-3 or TRBV12-4 and TRBJ2-5; D remains ambiguous. CDR3 length: 13 amino acids. Deletions cut 3 bases from V and 5 bases from J, with 10 bases between. This CDR3 reads CASSFGARETQYF. The CDR3 coding sequence is TGTGCCAGCAGTTTTGGTGCCAGGGAGACCCAGTACTTC.

This rearrangement joins TRBV7-2 to TRBJ1-5; D unresolved. The CDR3 spans 15 residues. V was clipped by 5 bases and J by 0 bases, with 11 bases between them. Germline CDR1 reads SGHTA; CDR2 reads FQGNSA. CDR3 region: CASSPAIGSNQPQHF. Here the CDR3 DNA reads TGTGCCAGCAGCCCGGCTATCGGTAGCAATCAGCCCCAGCATTTT.

The chain couples TRBV7-2 to TRBJ2-3; D uncertain. The germline V and J ends were trimmed by 9 bases and 0 bases, with 7 bases remaining between them. Germline loops: CDR1 SGHTA, CDR2 FQGNSA. The CDR3 sequence is 12 residues long. The CDR3 spells CASTSSTDTQYF. In DNA, the CDR3 is TGTGCCAGTACCTCAAGCACAGATACGCAGTATTTT.

The chain is built from TRBV7-2 and TRBJ2-1, with D possibly TRBD2 on 5 matching bases. CDR1 and CDR2 from the germline V gene are SGHTA and FQGNSA. The CDR3 spans 11 residues. V was cut by 10 bases and J by 4 bases, with 8 bases left in between. The DNA for the CDR3 is TGTGCCACGGGGTTATACAATGAGCAGTTCTTC. Encoded protein: CATGLYNEQFF.

V is TRBV12-2 and J is TRBJ1-1; the D call in the table, TRBD1, was not verified against the DNA. TRBV12-2 is reported as a pseudogene. The CDR3 loop spans 16 amino acids. CDR3 amino acids: CASRLTRQGGVGEAFF. As DNA, the CDR3 is TGTGCAAGTCGCCTTACCCGACAGGGGGGGGTCGGAGAAGCTTTCTTT.

In its sample, this clonotype was seen a few times. J is TRBJ1-3 and V is TRBV7-9; D unresolved. The V gene lost 7 bases and the J gene lost 0 bases, with 7 bases spanning the gap. This CDR3 is built from 13 residues. Germline lookup yields CDR1 SEHNR and CDR2 FQNEAQ (reference sequence). For the CDR3, the DNA is TGTGCCAGCAAAGGGTTCTCTGGAAACACCATATATTTT. This translates into CASKGFSGNTIYF.

The chain links TRBV6-2 or TRBV6-3 to TRBJ2-4; 7 bases map to TRBD1. With 6 bases clipped from V and 4 bases from J, the junction kept 6 bases outside the gene matches. Germline V CDR1 and CDR2: MNHEY, SVGEGT. The CDR3 runs to 14 residues. CDR3 sequence (DNA): TGTGCCAGCAGCCCAGGGACAGCTAAAAACATTCAGTACTTC. Its protein is CASSPGTAKNIQYF.

The gene calls are TRBV7-3 and TRBJ1-6; D not certain. Per the germline V gene, CDR1 is SGHTA and CDR2 is FQGTGA. V dropped 0 bases and J dropped 0 bases, with 6 bases sitting between them. There are 16 residues in the CDR3. The CDR3 coding sequence is TGTGCCAGCAGCTTAACAGGAAGCTCCTATAATTCACCCCTCCACTTT. Residues: CASSLTGSSYNSPLHF.

The CDR3 loop is CATSDRGLLDEQFF. The CDR3 region has the DNA TGTGCCACCAGTGATCGCGGGCTTCTGGATGAGCAGTTCTTC. The V and J genes are TRBV24-1 and TRBJ2-1, with D perhaps TRBD2 (5 bases). The CDR3 is 14 amino acids. Germline CDR1 is KGHDR and CDR2 is SFDVKD. V lost 3 bases and J 8 bases, leaving 13 bases between the germline ends.

The chain carries TRBV20-1 and TRBJ2-7, with D maybe TRBD2 (6 bases). Germline V gene data show CDR1 as DFQATT and CDR2 as SNEGSKA (reference sequence). The V end was cut by 5 bases, the J end by 2 bases, with 13 bases between. This CDR3 comprises 13 residues. The CDR3 DNA reads TGCAGTGCTTACCCCCGCGGGGCCTACGAGCAGTACTTC. This encodes CSAYPRGAYEQYF.

The V call is TRBV4-3, the J call TRBJ1-3; D unclear. CDR3 length equals 17 residues. The V end lost 0 bases, the J end lost 4 bases, and 16 bases lay between the germline ends. The V gene's germline CDR1 is LGHNA and CDR2 YSLEER. The CDR3, as DNA: TGCGCCAGCAGCCAAGATTACGGGAAATGGACGGGAAACACCATATATTTT. This codes for CASSQDYGKWTGNTIYF.

This clonotype qualifies as medium-sized. The rearrangement links TRBV24-1 to TRBJ2-3, with 7 bases matching TRBD1. This CDR3 has 18 residues. J was trimmed by 0 bases and V by 6 bases; bases with no gene match: 14. The germline gives CDR1 KGHDR, CDR2 SFDVKD. The CDR3 protein is CATSTRTGERSSTDTQYF. CDR3 DNA: TGTGCCACCAGTACTAGGACAGGAGAACGTTCTAGCACAGATACGCAGTATTTT.

The chain has TRBV7-2 and TRBJ2-7; D might be TRBD1 or TRBD2, each matching 5 bases. V lost 1 base and J lost 1, with 11 bases in between. Germline CDR1 SGHTA, CDR2 FQGNSA. This CDR3 region has 15 residues. CDR3 loop: CASSLDGTPSYEQYF. The CDR3 DNA reads as TGTGCCAGCAGCTTAGACGGGACGCCTTCCTACGAGCAGTACTTC.

This chain joins TRBV18 and TRBJ1-6, with 9 nucleotides matching TRBD1. The CDR3 extends over 14 amino acids. The ends lost 4 bases at V and 5 bases at J; junction bases unmatched: 0. Germline V gives CDR1 KGHSH, CDR2 LQKENI. DNA for the CDR3: TGTGCCAGCTCACGGGACAGGGATAATTCACCCCTCCACTTT. Translation: CASSRDRDNSPLHF. Variable domain in full (rest from reference TRBV18 and TRBJ1-6): NAGVMQNPRHLVRRRGQEARLRCSPMKGHSHVYWYRQLPEEGLKFMVYLQKENIIDESGMPKERFSAEFPKEGPSILRIQQVVRGDSAAYFCASSRDRDNSPLHFGNGTRLTVT.

In this sample, this clonotype turned up once. The gene calls are TRBV5-4 and TRBJ2-1; D is perhaps TRBD1 or TRBD2 (6 bases each). The CDR3 length is 15 residues. The V end was cut by 0 bases, the J end by 7 bases, with 14 bases between. Per the germline V gene, CDR1 is SGHNT and CDR2 is YYREEE (reference sequence). As DNA, the CDR3 is TGTGCCAGCAGCTTGGTAGGGGGGCTAAGGAATGAGCAGTTCTTC. Translating gives CASSLVGGLRNEQFF.

This clonotype appeared a few times. V usage is TRBV7-2 and J usage is TRBJ2-5, with 10 bases matching TRBD2. Per germline, CDR1 SGHTA and CDR2 FQGNSA. V was clipped by 3 bases and J by 4 bases; unmatched bases: 8. The CDR3 contains 16 residues. This CDR3 reads CASSFPPLAGRETQYF. The CDR3 DNA follows: TGTGCCAGCAGCTTCCCCCCACTAGCGGGAAGAGAGACCCAGTACTTC.